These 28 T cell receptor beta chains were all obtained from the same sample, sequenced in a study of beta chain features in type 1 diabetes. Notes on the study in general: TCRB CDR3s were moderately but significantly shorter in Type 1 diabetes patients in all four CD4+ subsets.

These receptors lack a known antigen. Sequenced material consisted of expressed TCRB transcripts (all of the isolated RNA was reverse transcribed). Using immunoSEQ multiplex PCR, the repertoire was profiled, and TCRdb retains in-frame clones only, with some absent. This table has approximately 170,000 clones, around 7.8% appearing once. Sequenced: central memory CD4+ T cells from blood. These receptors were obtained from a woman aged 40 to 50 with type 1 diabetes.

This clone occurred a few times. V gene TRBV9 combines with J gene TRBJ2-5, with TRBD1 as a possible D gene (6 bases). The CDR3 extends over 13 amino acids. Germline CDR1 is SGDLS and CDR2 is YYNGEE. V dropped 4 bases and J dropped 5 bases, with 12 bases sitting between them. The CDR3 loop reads CASSHRVQETQYF. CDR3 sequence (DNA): TGTGCCAGCAGCCACAGGGTCCAGGAGACCCAGTACTTC.

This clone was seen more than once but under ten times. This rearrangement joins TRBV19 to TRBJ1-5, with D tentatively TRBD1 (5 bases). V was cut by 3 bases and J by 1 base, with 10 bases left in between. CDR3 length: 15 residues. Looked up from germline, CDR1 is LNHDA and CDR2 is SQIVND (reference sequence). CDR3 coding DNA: TGTGCCAGTAGTATTTCCCCAGGGAGCAATCAGCCCCAGCATTTT. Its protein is CASSISPGSNQPQHF. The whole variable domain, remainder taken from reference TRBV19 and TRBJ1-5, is DGGITQSPKYLFRKEGQNVTLSCEQNLNHDAMYWYRQDPGQGLRLIYYSQIVNDFQKGDIAEGYSVSREKKESFPLTVTSAQKNPTAFYLCASSISPGSNQPQHFGDGTRLSIL.

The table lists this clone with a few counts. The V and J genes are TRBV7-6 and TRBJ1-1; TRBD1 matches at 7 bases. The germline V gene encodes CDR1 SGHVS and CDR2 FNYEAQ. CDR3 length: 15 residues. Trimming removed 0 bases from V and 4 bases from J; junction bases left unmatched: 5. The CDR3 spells CASSLATGVVTEAFF. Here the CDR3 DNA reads TGTGCCAGCAGCTTAGCCACAGGGGTTGTCACTGAAGCTTTCTTT.

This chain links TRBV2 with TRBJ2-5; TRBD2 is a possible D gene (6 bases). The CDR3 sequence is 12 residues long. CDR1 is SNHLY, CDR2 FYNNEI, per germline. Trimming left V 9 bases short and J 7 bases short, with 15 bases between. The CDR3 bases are TGTGCCAGAGCGACTAGACTAGGGACCCAGTACTTC. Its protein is CARATRLGTQYF.

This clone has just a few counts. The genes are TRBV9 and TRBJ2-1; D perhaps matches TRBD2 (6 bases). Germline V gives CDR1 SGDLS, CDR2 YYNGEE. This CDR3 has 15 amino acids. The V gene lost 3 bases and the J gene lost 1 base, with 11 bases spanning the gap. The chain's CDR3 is CASSGDFSSYNEQFF. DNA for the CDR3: TGTGCCAGCAGCGGGGACTTTTCATCCTACAATGAGCAGTTCTTC.

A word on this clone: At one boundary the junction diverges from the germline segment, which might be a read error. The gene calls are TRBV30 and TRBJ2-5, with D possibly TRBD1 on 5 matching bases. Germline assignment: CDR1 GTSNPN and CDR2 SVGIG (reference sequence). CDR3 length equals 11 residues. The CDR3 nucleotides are TGTGCCTCGATGGGGCAAGAGGCCCAGTACTTC. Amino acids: CASMGQEAQYF.

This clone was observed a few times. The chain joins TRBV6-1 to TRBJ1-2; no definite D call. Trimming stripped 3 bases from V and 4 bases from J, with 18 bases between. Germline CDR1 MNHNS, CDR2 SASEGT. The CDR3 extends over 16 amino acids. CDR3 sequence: CASSDRGTPSRYGYTF. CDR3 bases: TGTGCCAGCAGTGACCGGGGAACACCCTCCCGCTATGGCTACACCTTC.

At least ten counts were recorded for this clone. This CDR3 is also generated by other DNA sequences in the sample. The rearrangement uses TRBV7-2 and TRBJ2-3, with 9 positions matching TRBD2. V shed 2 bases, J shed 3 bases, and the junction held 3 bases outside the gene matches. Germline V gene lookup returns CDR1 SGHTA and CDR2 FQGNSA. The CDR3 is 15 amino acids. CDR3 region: CASSLNSGSTDTQYF. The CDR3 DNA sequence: TGTGCCAGCAGCTTAAATAGCGGGAGTACAGATACGCAGTATTTT.

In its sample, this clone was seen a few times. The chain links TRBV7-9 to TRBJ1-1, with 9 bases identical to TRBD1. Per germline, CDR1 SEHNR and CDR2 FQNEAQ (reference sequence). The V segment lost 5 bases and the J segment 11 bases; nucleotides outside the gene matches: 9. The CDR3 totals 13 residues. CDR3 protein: CASSPGTGQGAFF. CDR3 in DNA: TGTGCCAGCAGCCCTGGGACAGGGCAAGGGGCTTTCTTT.

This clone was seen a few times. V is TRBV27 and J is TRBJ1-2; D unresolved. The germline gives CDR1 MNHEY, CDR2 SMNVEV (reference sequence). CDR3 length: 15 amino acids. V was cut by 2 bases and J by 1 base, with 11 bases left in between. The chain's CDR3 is CASSLNSWVNYGYTF. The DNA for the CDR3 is TGTGCCAGCAGTTTAAACAGCTGGGTTAACTATGGCTACACCTTC.

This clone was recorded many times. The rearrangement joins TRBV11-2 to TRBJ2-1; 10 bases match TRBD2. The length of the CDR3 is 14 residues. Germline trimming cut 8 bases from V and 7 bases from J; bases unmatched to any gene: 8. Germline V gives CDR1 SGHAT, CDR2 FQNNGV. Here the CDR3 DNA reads TGTGCCAGCTCCCTCCAACTAGCGGGGAATGAGCAGTTCTTC. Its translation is CASSLQLAGNEQFF.

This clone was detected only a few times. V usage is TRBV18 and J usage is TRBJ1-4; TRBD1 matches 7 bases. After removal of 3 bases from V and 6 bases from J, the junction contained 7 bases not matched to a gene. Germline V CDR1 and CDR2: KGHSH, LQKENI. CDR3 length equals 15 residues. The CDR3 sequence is CASSPDRDSHEKLFF. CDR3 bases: TGTGCCAGCTCACCTGACCGGGACAGCCATGAAAAACTGTTTTTT.

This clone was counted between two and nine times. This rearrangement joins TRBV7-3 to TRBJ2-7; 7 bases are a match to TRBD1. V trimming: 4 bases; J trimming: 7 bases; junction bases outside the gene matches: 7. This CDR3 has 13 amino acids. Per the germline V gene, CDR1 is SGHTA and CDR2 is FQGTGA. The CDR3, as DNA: TGTGCCAGCAGCTCAGGACAGGCGAGGGAGCAGTACTTC. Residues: CASSSGQAREQYF.

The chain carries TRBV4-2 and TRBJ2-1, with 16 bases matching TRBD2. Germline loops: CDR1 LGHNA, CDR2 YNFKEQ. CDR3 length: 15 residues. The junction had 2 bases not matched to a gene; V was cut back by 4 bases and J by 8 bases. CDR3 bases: TGTGCCAGCAGCCGGGGACTAGCGGGAGGGGATGAGCAGTTCTTC. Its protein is CASSRGLAGGDEQFF.

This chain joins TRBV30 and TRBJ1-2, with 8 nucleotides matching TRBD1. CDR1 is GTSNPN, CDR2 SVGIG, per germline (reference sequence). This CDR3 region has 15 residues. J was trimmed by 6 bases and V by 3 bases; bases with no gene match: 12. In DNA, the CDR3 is TGTGCCTGGAGGGACAAGGACAGGGTCTTCGATGGCTACACCTTC. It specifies CAWRDKDRVFDGYTF.

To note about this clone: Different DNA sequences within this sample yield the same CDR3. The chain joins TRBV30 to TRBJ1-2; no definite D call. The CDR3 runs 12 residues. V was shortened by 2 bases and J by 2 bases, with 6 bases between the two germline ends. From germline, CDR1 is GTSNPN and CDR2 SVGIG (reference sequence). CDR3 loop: CAWSRGNYGYTF. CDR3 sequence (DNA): TGTGCCTGGAGTCGAGGGAACTATGGCTACACCTTC. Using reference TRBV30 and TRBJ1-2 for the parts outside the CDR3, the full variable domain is SQTIHQWPATLVQPVGSPLSLECTVEGTSNPNLYWYRQAAGRGLQLLFYSVGIGQISSEVPQNLSASRPQDRQFILSSKKLLLSDSGFYLCAWSRGNYGYTFGSGTRLTVV.

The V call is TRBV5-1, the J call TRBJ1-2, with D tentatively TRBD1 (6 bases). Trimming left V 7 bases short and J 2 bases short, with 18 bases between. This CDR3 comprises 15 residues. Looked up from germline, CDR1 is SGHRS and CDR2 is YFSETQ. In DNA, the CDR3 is TGCGCCAGCGGTCCTCAGAGGGGGGGGAACTATGGCTACACCTTC. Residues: CASGPQRGGNYGYTF.

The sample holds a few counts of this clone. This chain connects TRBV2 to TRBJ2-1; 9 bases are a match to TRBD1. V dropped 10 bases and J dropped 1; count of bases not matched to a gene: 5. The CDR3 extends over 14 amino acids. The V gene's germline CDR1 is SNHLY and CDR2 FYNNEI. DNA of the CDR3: TGTGCCATCCCCGACAGGGGGTCCTACAATGAGCAGTTCTTC. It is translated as CAIPDRGSYNEQFF.

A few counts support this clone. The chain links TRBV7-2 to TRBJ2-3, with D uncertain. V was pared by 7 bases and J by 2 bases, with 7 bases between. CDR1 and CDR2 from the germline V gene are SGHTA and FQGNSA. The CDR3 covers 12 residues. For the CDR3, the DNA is TGTGCCAGCACGACATACACAGATACGCAGTATTTT. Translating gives CASTTYTDTQYF.

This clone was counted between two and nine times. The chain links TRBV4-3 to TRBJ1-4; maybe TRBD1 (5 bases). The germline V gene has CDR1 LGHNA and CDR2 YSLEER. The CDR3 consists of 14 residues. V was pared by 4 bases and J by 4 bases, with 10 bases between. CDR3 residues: CASSRDRINEKLFF. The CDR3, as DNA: TGCGCCAGCAGCCGAGACAGAATTAATGAAAAACTGTTTTTT.

Written as DNA, the CDR3 is TGTGCCAGTAGTATTCGGACAGGGAGCTCCTACAATGAGCAGTTCTTC. Translating it yields CASSIRTGSSYNEQFF. J is TRBJ2-1 and V is TRBV19, with 8 positions matching TRBD1. With V trimmed by 3 bases and J by 0 bases, 4 bases remained unmatched. Germline assignment: CDR1 LNHDA and CDR2 SQIVND (reference sequence). CDR3 length: 16 amino acids. The variable domain in full, completed from reference TRBV19 and TRBJ2-1, reads DGGITQSPKYLFRKEGQNVTLSCEQNLNHDAMYWYRQDPGQGLRLIYYSQIVNDFQKGDIAEGYSVSREKKESFPLTVTSAQKNPTAFYLCASSIRTGSSYNEQFFGPGTRLTVL.

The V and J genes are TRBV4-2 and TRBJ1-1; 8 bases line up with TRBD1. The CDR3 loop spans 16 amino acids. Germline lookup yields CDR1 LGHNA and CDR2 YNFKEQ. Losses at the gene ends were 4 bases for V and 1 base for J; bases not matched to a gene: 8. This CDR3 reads CASSRLGGQGNTEAFF. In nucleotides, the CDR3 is TGTGCCAGCAGCCGCTTAGGAGGACAGGGGAACACTGAAGCTTTCTTT.

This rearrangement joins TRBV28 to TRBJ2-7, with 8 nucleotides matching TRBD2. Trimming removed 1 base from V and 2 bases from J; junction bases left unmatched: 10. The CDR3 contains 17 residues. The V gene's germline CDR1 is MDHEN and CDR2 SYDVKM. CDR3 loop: CASSLSAGGAFTYEQYF. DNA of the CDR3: TGTGCCAGCAGTTTATCTGCGGGGGGCGCGTTTACCTACGAGCAGTACTTC. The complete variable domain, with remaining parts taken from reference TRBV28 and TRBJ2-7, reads DVKVTQSSRYLVKRTGEKVFLECVQDMDHENMFWYRQDPGLGLRLIYFSYDVKMKEKGDIPEGYSVSREKKERFSLILESASTNQTSMYLCASSLSAGGAFTYEQYFGPGTRLTVT.

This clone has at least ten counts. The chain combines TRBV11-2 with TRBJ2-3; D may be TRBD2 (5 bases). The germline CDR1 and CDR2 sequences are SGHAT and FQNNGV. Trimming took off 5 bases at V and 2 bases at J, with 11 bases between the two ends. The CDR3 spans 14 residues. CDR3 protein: CASSRGRDTDTQYF. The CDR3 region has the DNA TGTGCCAGCAGCCGAGGCCGGGACACAGATACGCAGTATTTT.

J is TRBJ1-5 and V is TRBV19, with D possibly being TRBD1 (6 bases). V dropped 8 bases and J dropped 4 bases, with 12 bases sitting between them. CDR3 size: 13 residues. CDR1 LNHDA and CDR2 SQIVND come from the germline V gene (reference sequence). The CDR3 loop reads CASARQANQPQHF. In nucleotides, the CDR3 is TGTGCCAGTGCACGACAGGCTAATCAGCCCCAGCATTTT.

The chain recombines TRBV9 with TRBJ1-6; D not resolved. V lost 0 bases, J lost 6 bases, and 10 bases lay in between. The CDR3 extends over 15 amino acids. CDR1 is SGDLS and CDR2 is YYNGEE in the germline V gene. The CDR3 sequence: CASSVGGGPNSPLHF. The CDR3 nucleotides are TGTGCCAGCAGCGTAGGAGGAGGCCCTAATTCACCCCTCCACTTT.

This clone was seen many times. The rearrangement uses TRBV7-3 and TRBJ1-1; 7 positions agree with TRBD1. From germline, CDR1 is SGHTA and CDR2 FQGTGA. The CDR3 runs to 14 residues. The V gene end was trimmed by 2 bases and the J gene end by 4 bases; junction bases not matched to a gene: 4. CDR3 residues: CASSLVPGGTEAFF. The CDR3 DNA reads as TGTGCCAGCAGCTTAGTCCCAGGGGGCACTGAAGCTTTCTTT.

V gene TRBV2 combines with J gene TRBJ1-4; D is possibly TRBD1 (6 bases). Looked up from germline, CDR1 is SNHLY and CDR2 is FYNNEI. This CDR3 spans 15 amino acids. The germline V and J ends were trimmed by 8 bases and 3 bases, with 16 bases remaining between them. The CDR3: CASQLQGHANEKLFF. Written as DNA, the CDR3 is TGTGCCAGCCAACTACAGGGCCACGCTAATGAAAAACTGTTTTTT. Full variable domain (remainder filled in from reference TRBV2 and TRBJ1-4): EPEVTQTPSHQVTQMGQEVILRCVPISNHLYFYWYRQILGQKVEFLVSFYNNEISEKSEIFDDQFSVERPDGSNFTLKIRSTKLEDSAMYFCASQLQGHANEKLFFGSGTQLSVL.